This T cell receptor (beta chain) originates from a study of beta chain features in type 1 diabetes. About the research overall: Sorted cells examined across all samples numbered 100 million to 140 million. Overall study results and limits: The naive, central memory and Treg TCRB repertoires looked more alike in patients than they did in healthy donors.

As for this clone: Its antigen is unidentified.

cDNA synthesis used the whole RNA isolate, giving expressed TCRB sequences. The repertoire was sequenced with immunoSEQ multiplex PCR; TCRdb's copy has only in-frame clones and lacks some. The sample holds about 40,000 clones, over 45% seen once. The V and J ends lost 5 bases and 8 bases respectively, with 10 bases between them. The CDR3 has 12 amino acids. The germline CDR1 and CDR2 sequences are MNHNY and SVGAGI (reference sequence). What was sequenced was central memory CD4+ T cells from blood. The chain carries TRBV6-6 and TRBJ2-1; weak D call: TRBD2 (5 bases). This clonotype was sampled from a woman aged 18-29 years in good health. CDR3 loop: CASSQLGYEQFF. In DNA form, the CDR3 reads TGTGCCAGCAGTCAACTAGGGTATGAGCAGTTCTTC.